These 9 T cell receptor beta chains were all obtained from the same sample, sequenced in a study of cytomegalovirus exposure and HLA in healthy donors. PCR used 60 Vbeta primers and 13 Jbeta primers. Clones were sequenced by immunoSEQ multiplex PCR, and TCRdb holds only the in-frame ones, with some missing. The sample has about 160,000 clones; about four fifths are singletons. What was sequenced was PBMCs. All receptors come from a male donor in good health and CMV-seropositive.

The V and J genes are TRBV9 and TRBJ2-1; 8 bases are a match to TRBD2. CDR3 size: 13 residues. Trimming took 6 bases from V and 4 from J; bases not matched to a gene: 3. Per the germline V gene, CDR1 is SGDLS and CDR2 is YYNGEE. CDR3 region: CASTSGGYNEQFF. CDR3 DNA: TGTGCCAGCACCTCGGGGGGGTACAATGAGCAGTTCTTC.

The rearrangement uses TRBV7-2 and TRBJ2-2; D remains ambiguous. CDR1 and CDR2 (germline): SGHTA, FQGNSA. V gave up 4 bases and J gave up 6 bases, with 15 bases separating them. This CDR3 has 15 amino acids. The chain's CDR3 is CASSSLINLAGELFF. As DNA, the CDR3 is TGTGCCAGCAGCTCCTTAATAAACTTGGCCGGGGAGCTGTTTTTT. Together with reference TRBV7-2 and TRBJ2-2, the CDR3 gives the full variable domain: GAGVSQSPSNKVTEKGKDVELRCDPISGHTALYWYRQSLGQGLEFLIYFQGNSAPDKSGLPSDRFSAERTGGSVSTLTIQRTQQEDSAVYLCASSSLINLAGELFFGEGSRLTVL.

This clone was counted a few times. DNA for the CDR3: TGTGCCAGCAGTTTAGGCTCAGCCTACGAGCAGTACTTC. Its translation is CASSLGSAYEQYF. The rearrangement uses TRBV27 and TRBJ2-7; no clear D gene. Trimming shortened V by 2 bases and J by 2 bases, and 7 bases separated the two germline ends. The CDR3 is 13 residues long. The germline V gene has CDR1 MNHEY and CDR2 SMNVEV (reference sequence).

V and J are TRBV30 and TRBJ2-6; 8 bases are a match to TRBD1. Looked up from germline, CDR1 is GTSNPN and CDR2 is SVGIG (reference sequence). The V and J ends lost 5 bases and 4 bases, in that order; junction bases with no gene match: 4. The CDR3 has 14 amino acids. As DNA, the CDR3 is TGTGCCTGGGGCAGGGGGCCCGGGGCCAACGTCCTGACTTTC. Translation gives CAWGRGPGANVLTF.

The gene calls are TRBV7-9 and TRBJ2-1, with 10 bases aligning to TRBD2. CDR3 length: 16 amino acids. Trimming cost V 7 bases and J 0 bases; bases outside gene matches: 6. The germline V gene encodes CDR1 SEHNR and CDR2 FQNEAQ (reference sequence). The CDR3 sequence is CASTGSGGSSYNEQFF. For the CDR3, the DNA is TGTGCCAGCACCGGTAGCGGGGGGAGCTCCTACAATGAGCAGTTCTTC.

The chain is built from TRBV6-5 and TRBJ1-3; 11 positions match TRBD1. This CDR3 is 13 amino acids long. Trimming removed 7 bases from V and 9 bases from J; junction bases left unmatched: 5. Germline lookup yields CDR1 MNHEY and CDR2 SVGAGI. The CDR3 here is CASTLGTGGTIYF. The CDR3 DNA reads TGTGCCAGCACCCTAGGGACAGGGGGCACCATATATTTT.

The chain links TRBV2 to TRBJ1-2; D is possibly TRBD1 (5 bases). The CDR3 length is 13 residues. Trimming removed 5 bases from V and 4 bases from J, with 11 bases in between. Germline values: CDR1 SNHLY, CDR2 FYNNEI. The CDR3 reads CASSSTGRYGYTF. Written as DNA, the CDR3 is TGTGCCAGCAGTTCAACAGGACGCTATGGCTACACCTTC.

In its sample, this clone was seen once. The chain has TRBV27 and TRBJ2-7; D remains ambiguous. CDR3 length: 13 residues. Trimming pared 1 base from V and 3 bases from J, leaving 7 bases between. The germline V gene has CDR1 MNHEY and CDR2 SMNVEV (reference sequence). CDR3 DNA: TGTGCCAGCAGTTTATTTTCCGTCTACGAGCAGTACTTC. Translating it yields CASSLFSVYEQYF.

The chain joins TRBV27 to TRBJ2-7; 8 bases are a match to TRBD1. V shed 3 bases and J 0 bases; nucleotides not matched to a gene: 7. Germline CDR1 is MNHEY and CDR2 is SMNVEV (reference sequence). This CDR3 region has 16 residues. The CDR3 reads CASSFSTGDDSYEQYF. CDR3 nucleotide sequence: TGTGCCAGCAGTTTTTCGACAGGGGACGACTCCTACGAGCAGTACTTC.